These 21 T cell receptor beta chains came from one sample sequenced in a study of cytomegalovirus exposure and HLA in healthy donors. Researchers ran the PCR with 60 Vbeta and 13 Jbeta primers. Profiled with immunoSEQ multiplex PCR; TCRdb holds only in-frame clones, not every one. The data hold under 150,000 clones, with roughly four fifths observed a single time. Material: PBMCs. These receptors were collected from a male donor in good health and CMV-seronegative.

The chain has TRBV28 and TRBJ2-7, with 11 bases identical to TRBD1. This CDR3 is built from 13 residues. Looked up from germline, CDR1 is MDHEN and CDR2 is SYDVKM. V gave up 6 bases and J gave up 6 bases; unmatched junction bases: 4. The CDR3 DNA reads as TGTGCCAGCAGACCCGGGACAGGGGGCGAGCAGTACTTC. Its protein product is CASRPGTGGEQYF. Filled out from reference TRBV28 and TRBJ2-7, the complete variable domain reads DVKVTQSSRYLVKRTGEKVFLECVQDMDHENMFWYRQDPGLGLRLIYFSYDVKMKEKGDIPEGYSVSREKKERFSLILESASTNQTSMYLCASRPGTGGEQYFGPGTRLTVT.

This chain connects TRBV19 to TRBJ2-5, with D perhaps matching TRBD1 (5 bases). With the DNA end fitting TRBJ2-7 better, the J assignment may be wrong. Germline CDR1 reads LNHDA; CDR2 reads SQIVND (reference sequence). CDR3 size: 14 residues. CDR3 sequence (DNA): TGTGCCAGTAGTTGGGGCGGCTCCTCCTACGAGCAGTACTTC. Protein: CASSWGGSSYEQYF.

CDR3 sequence reads: CASSNGQYGNTIYF. In DNA, the CDR3 is TGTGCCAGTAGTAACGGACAGTACGGAAACACCATATATTTT. The rearrangement uses TRBV19 and TRBJ1-3; maybe TRBD1 (6 bases). The CDR3 extends over 14 amino acids. V was trimmed by 4 bases and J by 4 bases, leaving 11 bases between them. Per germline, CDR1 LNHDA and CDR2 SQIVND (reference sequence).

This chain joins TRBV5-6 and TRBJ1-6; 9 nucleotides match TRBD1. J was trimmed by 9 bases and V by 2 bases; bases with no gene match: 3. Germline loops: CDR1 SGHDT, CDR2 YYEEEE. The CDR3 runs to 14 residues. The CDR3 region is CASSLQGAGSPLHF. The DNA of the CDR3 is TGTGCCAGCAGCTTACAGGGGGCAGGTTCACCCCTCCACTTT. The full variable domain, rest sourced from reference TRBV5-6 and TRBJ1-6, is DAGVTQSPTHLIKTRGQQVTLRCSPKSGHDTVSWYQQALGQGPQFIFQYYEEEERQRGNFPDRFSGHQFPNYSSELNVNALLLGDSALYLCASSLQGAGSPLHFGNGTRLTVT.

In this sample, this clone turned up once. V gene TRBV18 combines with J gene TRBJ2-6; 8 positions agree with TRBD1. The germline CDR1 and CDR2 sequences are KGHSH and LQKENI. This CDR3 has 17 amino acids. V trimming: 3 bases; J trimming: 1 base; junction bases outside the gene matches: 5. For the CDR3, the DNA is TGTGCCAGCTCACCGGGGCAGGGGGCATCTGGGGCCAACGTCCTGACTTTC. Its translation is CASSPGQGASGANVLTF.

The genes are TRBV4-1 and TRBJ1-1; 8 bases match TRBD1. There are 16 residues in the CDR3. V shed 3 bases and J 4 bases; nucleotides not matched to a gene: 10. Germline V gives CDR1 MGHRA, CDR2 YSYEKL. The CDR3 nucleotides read TGCGCCAGCAGCCATGCCCCCGGGACAGGTTCCACTGAAGCTTTCTTT. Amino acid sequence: CASSHAPGTGSTEAFF.

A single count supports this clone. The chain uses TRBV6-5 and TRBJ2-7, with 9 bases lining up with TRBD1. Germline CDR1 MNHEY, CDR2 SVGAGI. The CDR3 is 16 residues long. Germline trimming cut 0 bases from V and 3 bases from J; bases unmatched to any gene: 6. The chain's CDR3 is CASSYSKTGGRYEQYF. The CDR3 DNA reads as TGTGCCAGCAGTTACTCGAAAACAGGGGGCCGCTACGAGCAGTACTTC.

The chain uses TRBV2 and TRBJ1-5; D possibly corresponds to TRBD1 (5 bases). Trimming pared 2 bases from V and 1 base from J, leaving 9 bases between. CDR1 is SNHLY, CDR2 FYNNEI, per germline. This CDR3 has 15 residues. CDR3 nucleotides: TGTGCCAGCAGTGAACAGGGCAGGAGCAATCAGCCCCAGCATTTT. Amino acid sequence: CASSEQGRSNQPQHF.

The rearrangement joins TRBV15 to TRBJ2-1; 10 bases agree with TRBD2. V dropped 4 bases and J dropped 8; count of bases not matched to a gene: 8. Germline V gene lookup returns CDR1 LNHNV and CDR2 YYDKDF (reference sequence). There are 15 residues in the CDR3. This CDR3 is CATSTSGRVRDEQFF. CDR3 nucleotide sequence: TGTGCCACCAGCACAAGCGGGAGGGTCAGGGATGAGCAGTTCTTC. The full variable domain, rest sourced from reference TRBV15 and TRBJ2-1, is DAMVIQNPRYQVTQFGKPVTLSCSQTLNHNVMYWYQQKSSQAPKLLFHYYDKDFNNEADTPDNFQSRRPNTSFCFLDIRSPGLGDTAMYLCATSTSGRVRDEQFFGPGTRLTVL.

In nucleotides, the CDR3 is TGTGCCAGTACAGGGGGCGTGAGCACAGATACGCAGTATTTT. Protein product: CASTGGVSTDTQYF. The V and J genes are TRBV5-4 and TRBJ2-3, with 9 bases lining up with TRBD1. This CDR3 region has 14 residues. With 8 bases clipped from V and 0 bases from J, the junction kept 4 bases outside the gene matches. The germline V gene has CDR1 SGHNT and CDR2 YYREEE (reference sequence). The variable domain in full, completed from reference TRBV5-4 and TRBJ2-3, reads ETGVTQSPTHLIKTRGQQVTLRCSSQSGHNTVSWYQQALGQGPQFIFQYYREEENGRGNFPPRFSGLQFPNYSSELNVNALELDDSALYLCASTGGVSTDTQYFGPGTRLTVL.

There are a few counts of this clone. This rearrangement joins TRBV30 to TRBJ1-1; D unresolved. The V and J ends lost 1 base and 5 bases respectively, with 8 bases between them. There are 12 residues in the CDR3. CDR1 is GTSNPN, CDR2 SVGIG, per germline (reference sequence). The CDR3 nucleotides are TGTGCCTGGAGTGCGCGGCAGACTGAAGCTTTCTTT. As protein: CAWSARQTEAFF. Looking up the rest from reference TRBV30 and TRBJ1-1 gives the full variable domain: SQTIHQWPATLVQPVGSPLSLECTVEGTSNPNLYWYRQAAGRGLQLLFYSVGIGQISSEVPQNLSASRPQDRQFILSSKKLLLSDSGFYLCAWSARQTEAFFGQGTRLTVV.

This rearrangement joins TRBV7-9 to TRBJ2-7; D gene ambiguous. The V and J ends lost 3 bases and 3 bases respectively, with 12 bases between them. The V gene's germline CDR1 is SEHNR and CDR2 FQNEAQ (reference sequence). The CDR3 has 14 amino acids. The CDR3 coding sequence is TGTGCCAGCAGCTTCGGTAGCCTTAACTACGAGCAGTACTTC. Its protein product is CASSFGSLNYEQYF.

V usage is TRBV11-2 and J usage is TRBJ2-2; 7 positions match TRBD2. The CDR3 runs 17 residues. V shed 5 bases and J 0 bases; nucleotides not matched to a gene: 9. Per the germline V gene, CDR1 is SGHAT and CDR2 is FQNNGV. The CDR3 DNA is TGTGCCAGCAGCCTCTCCCGACTAGCCACGAACACCGGGGAGCTGTTTTTT. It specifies CASSLSRLATNTGELFF.

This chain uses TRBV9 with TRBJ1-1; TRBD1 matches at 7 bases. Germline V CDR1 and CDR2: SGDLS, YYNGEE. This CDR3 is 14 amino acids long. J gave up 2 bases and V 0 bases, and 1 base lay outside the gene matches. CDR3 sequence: CASSVEGGNTEAFF. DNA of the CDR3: TGTGCCAGCAGCGTAGAAGGGGGCAACACTGAAGCTTTCTTT.

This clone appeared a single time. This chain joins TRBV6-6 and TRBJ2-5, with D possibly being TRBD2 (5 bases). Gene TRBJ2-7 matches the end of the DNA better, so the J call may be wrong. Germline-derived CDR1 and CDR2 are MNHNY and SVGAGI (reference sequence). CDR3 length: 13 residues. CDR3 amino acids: CASSYREAYEQYF. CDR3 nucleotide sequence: TGTGCCAGCAGTTATCGGGAAGCCTACGAGCAGTACTTC.

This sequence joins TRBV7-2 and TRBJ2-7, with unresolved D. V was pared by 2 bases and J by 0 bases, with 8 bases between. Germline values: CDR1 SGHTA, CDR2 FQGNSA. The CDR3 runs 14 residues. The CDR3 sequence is CASSLTLNSYEQYF. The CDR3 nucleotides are TGTGCCAGCAGCTTAACCCTAAACTCCTACGAGCAGTACTTC.

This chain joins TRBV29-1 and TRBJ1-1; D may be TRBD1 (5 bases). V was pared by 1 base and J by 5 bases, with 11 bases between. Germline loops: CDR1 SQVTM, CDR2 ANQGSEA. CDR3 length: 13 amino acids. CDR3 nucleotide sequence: TGCAGCGTTGAAGGCAGGGCGTATACTGAAGCTTTCTTT. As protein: CSVEGRAYTEAFF.

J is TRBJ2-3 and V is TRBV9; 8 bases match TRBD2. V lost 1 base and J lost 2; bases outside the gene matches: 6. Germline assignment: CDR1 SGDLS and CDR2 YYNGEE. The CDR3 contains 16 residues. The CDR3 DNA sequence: TGTGCCAGCAGCGTATCGGGAGGGGCTAACACAGATACGCAGTATTTT. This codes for CASSVSGGANTDTQYF. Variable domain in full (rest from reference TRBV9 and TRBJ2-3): DSGVTQTPKHLITATGQRVTLRCSPRSGDLSVYWYQQSLDQGLQFLIQYYNGEERAKGNILERFSAQQFPDLHSELNLSSLELGDSALYFCASSVSGGANTDTQYFGPGTRLTVL.

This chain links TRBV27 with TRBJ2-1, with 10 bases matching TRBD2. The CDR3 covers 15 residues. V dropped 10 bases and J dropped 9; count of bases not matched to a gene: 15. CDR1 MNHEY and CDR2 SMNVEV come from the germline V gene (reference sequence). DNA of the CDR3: TGTGCCACCTCCGGCGGGCTAGCGGGAGTCAGTGAGCAGTTCTTC. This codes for CATSGGLAGVSEQFF.

CDR3 protein: CASSQDEGTTYEQYF. The CDR3 DNA reads TGTGCCAGCAGCCAAGATGAGGGAACAACCTACGAGCAGTACTTC. The rearrangement joins TRBV4-2 to TRBJ2-7, with D perhaps matching TRBD2 (5 bases). The CDR3 loop spans 15 amino acids. V dropped 0 bases and J dropped 2 bases, with 11 bases sitting between them. Germline V CDR1 and CDR2: LGHNA, YNFKEQ.

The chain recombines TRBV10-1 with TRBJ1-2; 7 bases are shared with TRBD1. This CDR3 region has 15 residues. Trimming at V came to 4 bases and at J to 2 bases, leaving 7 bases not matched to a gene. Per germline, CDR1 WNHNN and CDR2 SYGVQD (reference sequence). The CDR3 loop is CASSAYQGVNYGYTF. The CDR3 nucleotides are TGCGCCAGCAGTGCCTATCAGGGGGTAAACTATGGCTACACCTTC.